This TCR beta chain was recorded in a study of blood T cells in healthy people across ages. Across the study: Template switching caught about one barcoded beta molecule for each two T cells.

General study points: The authors considered diversity estimates from one million T cells to be underestimates. Per-million-T-cell TCR beta diversity fell roughly linearly with age.

V was cut by 5 bases and J by 10 bases, with 15 bases left in between. Germline V gene lookup returns CDR1 SEHNR and CDR2 FQNEAQ (reference sequence). This CDR3 is built from 13 residues. This clonotype showed up many times. Its cognate antigen is unknown. A second PCR of about 7 to 12 cycles used a sample-barcoded 5' primer and a J-beta primer mix. TCRdb processed the 5' RACE reads anew with MiXCR; each CDR3 protein has one entry. This table has about 640,000 distinct CDR3 sequences, approximately 30% appearing once. V and J are TRBV7-9 and TRBJ1-5, with D possibly TRBD1 on 6 matching bases. The receptor's source is a woman over 75 in good health. The sample comprised blood. CDR3 DNA sequence: TGTGCCAGCAGCCTCCAATCAGGGGTCCCCCAGCATTTT. This codes for CASSLQSGVPQHF.